The rows below give T cell receptor beta chains drawn from one sample of a study of blood T cell repertoires in COVID-19. Libraries were prepared by immunoSEQ multiplex PCR; TCRdb keeps only in-frame clonotypes and omits some of them. The data show 120,000 to 150,000 clones, almost 80% seen once. Source material: peripheral blood. The receptor source for this set is a man aged 45-60 years with active or convalescent COVID-19. The CDR3 runs from the conserved cysteine through the conserved F or W. The D gene is left open where the match is weak. Size is stated for part of the rows, as once, few or many counts, or as a class when the clone is expanded.

V gene,D gene,J gene,clone size,CDR3 DNA,CDR3 protein
TRBV28,TRBD1,TRBJ1-2,few,TGTGCCAGCAGTTTATTTGGAGGGGGCGGGTATGGCTACACCTTC,CASSLFGGGGYGYTF
TRBV29-1,.,TRBJ2-1,.,TGCAGCGTTGGGGACCGGGGGTGGGGGGAGCAGTTCTTC,CSVGDRGWGEQFF
TRBV3-1/TRBV3-2,.,TRBJ2-2,once,TGTGCCAGCAGCCCCCTAAGAACCGGGGAGCTGTTTTTT,CASSPLRTGELFF
TRBV10-2,TRBD2,TRBJ2-3,.,TGCGCCAGCAGCCATTTAGCGGGAGGAAGCACAGATACGCAGTATTTT,CASSHLAGGSTDTQYF
TRBV27,TRBD2,TRBJ2-7,.,TGTGCCAGCAGACCATCTAGCGGGAGGGCCTCCGAGCAGTACTTC,CASRPSSGRASEQYF
TRBV2,.,TRBJ1-2,.,TGTGCCAGCAGTGCCCGGAACTATGGCTACACCTTC,CASSARNYGYTF
TRBV18,.,TRBJ2-3,.,TGTGCCAGCTCATTGGGACTTAGCACAGATACGCAGTATTTT,CASSLGLSTDTQYF
TRBV29-1,.,TRBJ2-2,once,TGCAGCGTTGTGGAGGGGCGGTACACCGGGGAGCTGTTTTTT,CSVVEGRYTGELFF
TRBV2,.,TRBJ1-5,once,TGTGCCAGCAGTGAAGCGCGTCAGCCCCAGCATTTT,CASSEARQPQHF
TRBV6-5,.,TRBJ1-1,.,TGTGCCAGCAGTTACTCGCGAGGGTCCACTGAAGCTTTCTTT,CASSYSRGSTEAFF
TRBV12-3/TRBV12-4,.,TRBJ2-7,.,TGTGCCAGCAGTGACCGGACAGCCTACGAGCAGTACTTC,CASSDRTAYEQYF
TRBV28,.,TRBJ2-3,.,TGTGCCAGCAGCCCAGGGGCAGGCGGGACAGATACGCAGTATTTT,CASSPGAGGTDTQYF
TRBV24-1,TRBD1,TRBJ1-5,.,TGTGCCACCAGTGATCCCAATCAGGGGGCAGGTAATCAGCCCCAGCATTTT,CATSDPNQGAGNQPQHF
TRBV24-1,TRBD2,TRBJ2-3,.,TGTGCCACCAGTGACATAGCGGGAGTTGGTACGCAGTATTTT,CATSDIAGVGTQYF
TRBV28,.,TRBJ1-6,.,TGTGCCAGCAGTTTCGAGGAATCACCCCTCCACTTT,CASSFEESPLHF
TRBV7-8,.,TRBJ1-5,.,TGTGCCAGCAGCTTAGCCGGGGGAGGTATACGTCAGCCCCAGCATTTT,CASSLAGGGIRQPQHF
TRBV5-1,.,TRBJ1-4,few,TGCGCCAGCAGCCCACGCTCCTCCCAGTGGAGGGCAACTAATGAAAAACTGTTTTTT,CASSPRSSQWRATNEKLFF
TRBV23-1,.,TRBJ1-5,.,TGCGCCAGCAGTCAATTTAGCCCGGACAATCAGCCCCAGCATTTT,CASSQFSPDNQPQHF
TRBV18,TRBD1,TRBJ2-7,.,TGTGCCAGCTCACAGAGCATTGGGACAGGGACCTACGAGCAGTACTTC,CASSQSIGTGTYEQYF
TRBV6-6,.,TRBJ1-2,.,TGTGCCAGCAGTTACGGGGCAGGGGCGAGTCTCGGCTACACCTTC,CASSYGAGASLGYTF